This T cell receptor (beta chain) is from a study of Tregs in tolerant kidney transplant recipients. Sequencing used immunoSEQ multiplex PCR; TCRdb keeps in-frame clones, though not all of them. The table records 55,000 to 80,000 clones, under 98% of them present only once. Concerning this clone: The antigen is unknown.

Regarding the study as a whole: Activated donor B cell expansion appeared to reveal the most relevant donor-specific TCRbeta repertoire.

There are 14 residues in the CDR3. Germline CDR1 and CDR2: MDHEN and SYDVKM. The V and J ends lost 7 bases and 4 bases, in that order; junction bases with no gene match: 10. Unstimulated Tregs (CD4+CD25+CD127-) and CD4+CD25- non-Tregs were sorted from PBMCs. An overnight rest at 37°C with about 200 IU/ml IL-2 preceded regulatory T cell sorting from thawed PBMCs. This TCR was sampled from a human donor who received a combined kidney and bone marrow transplant. Source: Tregs from blood, taken before the transplant. This chain links TRBV28 with TRBJ2-7, with 7 bases matching TRBD2. The CDR3 here is CASTAGGITYEQYF. The CDR3 nucleotides read TGTGCCAGCACCGCCGGGGGGATAACATACGAGCAGTACTTC.